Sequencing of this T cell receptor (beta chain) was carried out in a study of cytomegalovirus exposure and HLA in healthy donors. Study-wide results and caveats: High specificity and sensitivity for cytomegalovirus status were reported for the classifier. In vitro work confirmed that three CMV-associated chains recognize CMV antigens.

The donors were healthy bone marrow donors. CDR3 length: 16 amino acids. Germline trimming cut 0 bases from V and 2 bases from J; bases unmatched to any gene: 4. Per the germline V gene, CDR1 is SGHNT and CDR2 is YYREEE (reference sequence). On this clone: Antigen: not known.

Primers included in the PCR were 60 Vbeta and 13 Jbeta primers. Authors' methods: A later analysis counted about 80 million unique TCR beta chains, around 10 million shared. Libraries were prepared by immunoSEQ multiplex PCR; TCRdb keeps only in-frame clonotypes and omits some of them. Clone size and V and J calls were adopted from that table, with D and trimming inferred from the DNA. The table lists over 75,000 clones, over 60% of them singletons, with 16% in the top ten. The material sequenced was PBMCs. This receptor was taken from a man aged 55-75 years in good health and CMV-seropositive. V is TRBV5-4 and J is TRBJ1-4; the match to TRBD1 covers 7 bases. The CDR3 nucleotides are TGTGCCAGCAGCTTGGACCCACAGGGGACTAATGAAAAACTGTTTTTT. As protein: CASSLDPQGTNEKLFF.